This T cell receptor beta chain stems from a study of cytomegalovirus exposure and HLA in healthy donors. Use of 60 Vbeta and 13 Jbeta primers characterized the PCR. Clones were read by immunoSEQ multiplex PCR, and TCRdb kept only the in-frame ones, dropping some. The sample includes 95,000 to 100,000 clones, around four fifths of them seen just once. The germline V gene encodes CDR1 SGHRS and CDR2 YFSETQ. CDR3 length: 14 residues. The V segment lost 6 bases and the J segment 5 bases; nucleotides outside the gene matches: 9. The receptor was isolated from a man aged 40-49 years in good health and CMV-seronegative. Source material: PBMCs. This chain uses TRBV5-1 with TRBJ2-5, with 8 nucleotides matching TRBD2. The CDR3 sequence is CASNVAGGRETQYF. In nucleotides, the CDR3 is TGCGCCAGCAACGTGGCGGGGGGACGGGAGACCCAGTACTTC.